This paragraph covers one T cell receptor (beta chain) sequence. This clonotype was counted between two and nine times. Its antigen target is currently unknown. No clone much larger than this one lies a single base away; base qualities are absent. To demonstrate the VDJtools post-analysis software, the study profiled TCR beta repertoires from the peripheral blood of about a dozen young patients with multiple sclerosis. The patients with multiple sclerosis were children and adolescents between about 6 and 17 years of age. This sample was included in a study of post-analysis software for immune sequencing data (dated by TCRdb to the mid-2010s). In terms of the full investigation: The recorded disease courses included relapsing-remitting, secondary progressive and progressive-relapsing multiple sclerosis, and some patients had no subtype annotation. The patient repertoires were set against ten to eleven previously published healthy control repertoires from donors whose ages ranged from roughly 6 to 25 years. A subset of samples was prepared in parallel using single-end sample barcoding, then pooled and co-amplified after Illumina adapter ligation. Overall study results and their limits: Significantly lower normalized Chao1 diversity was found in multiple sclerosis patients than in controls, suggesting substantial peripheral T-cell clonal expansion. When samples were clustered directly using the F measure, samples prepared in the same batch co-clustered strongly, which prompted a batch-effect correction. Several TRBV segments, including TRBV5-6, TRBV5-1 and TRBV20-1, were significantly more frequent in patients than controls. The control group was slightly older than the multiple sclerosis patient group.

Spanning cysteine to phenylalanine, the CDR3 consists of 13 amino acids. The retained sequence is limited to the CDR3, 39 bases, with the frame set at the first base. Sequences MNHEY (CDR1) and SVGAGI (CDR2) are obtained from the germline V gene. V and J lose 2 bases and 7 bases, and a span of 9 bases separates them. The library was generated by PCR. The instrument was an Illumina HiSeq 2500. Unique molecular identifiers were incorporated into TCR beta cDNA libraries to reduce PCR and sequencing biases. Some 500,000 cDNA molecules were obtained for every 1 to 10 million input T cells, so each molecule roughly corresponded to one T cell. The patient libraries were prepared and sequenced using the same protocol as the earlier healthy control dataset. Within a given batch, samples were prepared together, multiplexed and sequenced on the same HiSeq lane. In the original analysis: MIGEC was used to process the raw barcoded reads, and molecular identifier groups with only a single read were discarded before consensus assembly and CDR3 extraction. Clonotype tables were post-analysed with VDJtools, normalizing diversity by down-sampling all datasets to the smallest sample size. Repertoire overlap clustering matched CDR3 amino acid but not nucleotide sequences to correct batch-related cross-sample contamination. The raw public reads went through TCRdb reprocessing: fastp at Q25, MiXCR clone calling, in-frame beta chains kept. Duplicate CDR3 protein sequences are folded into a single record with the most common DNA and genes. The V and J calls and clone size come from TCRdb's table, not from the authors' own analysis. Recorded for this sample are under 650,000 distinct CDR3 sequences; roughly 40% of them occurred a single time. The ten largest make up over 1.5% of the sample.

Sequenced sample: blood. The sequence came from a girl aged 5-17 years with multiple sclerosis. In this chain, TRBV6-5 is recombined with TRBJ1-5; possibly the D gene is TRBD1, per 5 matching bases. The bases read TGTGCCAGCAGTTACGGGGGTGGACAGCCCCAGCATTTT. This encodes CASSYGGGQPQHF.